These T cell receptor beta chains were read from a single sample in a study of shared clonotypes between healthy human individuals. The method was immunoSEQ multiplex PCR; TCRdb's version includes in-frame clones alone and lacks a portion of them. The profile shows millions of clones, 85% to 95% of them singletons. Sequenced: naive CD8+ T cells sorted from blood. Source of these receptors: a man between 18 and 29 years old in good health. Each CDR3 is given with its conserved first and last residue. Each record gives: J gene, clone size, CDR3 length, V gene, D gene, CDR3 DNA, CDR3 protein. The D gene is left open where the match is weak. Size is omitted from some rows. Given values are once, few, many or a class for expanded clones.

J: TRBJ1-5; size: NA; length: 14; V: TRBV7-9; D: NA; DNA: TGTGCCAGCAGCTTCTTGGATAGCAATCAGCCCCAGCATTTT; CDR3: CASSFLDSNQPQHF
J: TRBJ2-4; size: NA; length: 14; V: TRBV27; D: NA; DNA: TGTGCCAGCAGTTTACGTCAGGGTGGGAACATTCAGTACTTC; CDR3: CASSLRQGGNIQYF
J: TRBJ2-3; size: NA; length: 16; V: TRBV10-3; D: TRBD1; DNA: TGTGCCATCAGTTTGCCGGGACAGGGGAACACAGATACGCAGTATTTT; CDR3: CAISLPGQGNTDTQYF
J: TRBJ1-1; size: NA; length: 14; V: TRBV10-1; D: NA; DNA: TGCGCCAGCAGTGAAGGGGACATTTACACTGAAGCTTTCTTT; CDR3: CASSEGDIYTEAFF
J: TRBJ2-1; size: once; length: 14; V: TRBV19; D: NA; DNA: TGTGCCAGTAGTATAGTGGGTAGCTACAATGAGCAGTTCTTC; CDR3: CASSIVGSYNEQFF
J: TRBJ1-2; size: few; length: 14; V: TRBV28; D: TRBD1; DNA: TGTGCCAGCAGCCTCCGAGGGGGCGGTGATGGCTACACCTTC; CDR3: CASSLRGGGDGYTF
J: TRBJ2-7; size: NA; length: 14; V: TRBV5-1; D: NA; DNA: TGCGCCAGCAGCTATCTCGGGGGCAGGAACGAGCAGTACTTC; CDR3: CASSYLGGRNEQYF
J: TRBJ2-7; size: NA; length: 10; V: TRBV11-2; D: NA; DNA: TGTGCCTCCCGGGGCTACGAGCAGTACTTC; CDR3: CASRGYEQYF
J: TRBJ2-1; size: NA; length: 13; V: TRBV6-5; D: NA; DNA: TGTGCCAGCAGTTACTCGCAGGGGTTAGAGCAGTTCTTC; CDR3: CASSYSQGLEQFF
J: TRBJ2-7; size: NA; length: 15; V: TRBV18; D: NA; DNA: TGTGCCAGCTCACCAGACAGATCGAGAACCTACGAGCAGTACTTC; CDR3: CASSPDRSRTYEQYF
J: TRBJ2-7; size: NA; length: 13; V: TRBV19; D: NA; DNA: TGTGCCAGTAGTCACAGTGAGTCCTACGAGCAGTACTTC; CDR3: CASSHSESYEQYF
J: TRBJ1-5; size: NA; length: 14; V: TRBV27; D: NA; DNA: TGTGCCAGCAGTCCCGCGGGGTCCTGGCAGCCCCAGCATTTT; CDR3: CASSPAGSWQPQHF
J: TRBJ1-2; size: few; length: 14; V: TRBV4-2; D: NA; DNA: TGTGCCAGCAGCCAAGATCTAATTGACCCCGAAGGGACCTTC; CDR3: CASSQDLIDPEGTF
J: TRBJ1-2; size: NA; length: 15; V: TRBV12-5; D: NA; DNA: TGTGCTAGTGGTTCCGAGTGGGAACTCAACTATGGCTACACCTTC; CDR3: CASGSEWELNYGYTF
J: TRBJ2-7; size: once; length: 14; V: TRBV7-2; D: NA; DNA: TGTGCCAGCAGCCCAGCACTTATTACCTACGAGCAGTACTTC; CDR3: CASSPALITYEQYF
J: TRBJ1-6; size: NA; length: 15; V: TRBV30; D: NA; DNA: TGTGCCGCCGATCCCCACCGGGGGTCCCCCTCACCCCTCCACTTT; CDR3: CAADPHRGSPSPLHF
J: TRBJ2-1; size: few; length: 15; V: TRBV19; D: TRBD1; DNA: TGTGCCAGTACCCCGGGACAGGGCGTCTACAATGAGCAGTTCTTC; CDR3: CASTPGQGVYNEQFF
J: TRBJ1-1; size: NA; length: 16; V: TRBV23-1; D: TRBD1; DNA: TGCGCCAGCAGTCAATCCGCACAGGGGAGGGACACTGAAGCTTTCTTT; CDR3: CASSQSAQGRDTEAFF
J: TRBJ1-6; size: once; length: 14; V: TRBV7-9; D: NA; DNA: TGTGCCAGCAGCTACGACAGTCTTAATTCACCCCTCCACTTT; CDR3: CASSYDSLNSPLHF
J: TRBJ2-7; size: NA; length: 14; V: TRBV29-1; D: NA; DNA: TGCAGCGTTGAAGTTGGGCGGGGCTCCTACGAGCAGTACTTC; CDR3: CSVEVGRGSYEQYF
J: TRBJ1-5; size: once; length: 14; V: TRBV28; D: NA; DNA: TGTGCCAGCAGTTTATTAGACAGCAATCAGCCCCAGCATTTT; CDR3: CASSLLDSNQPQHF
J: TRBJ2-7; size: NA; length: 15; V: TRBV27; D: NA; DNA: TGTGCCAGCAATCCCGGGACGACTTTGTCCTACGAGCAGTACTTC; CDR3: CASNPGTTLSYEQYF
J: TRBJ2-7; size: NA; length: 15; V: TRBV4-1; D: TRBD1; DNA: TGCGCCAGCAGCCAATATGGGACAGGTGCCTACGAGCAGTACTTC; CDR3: CASSQYGTGAYEQYF
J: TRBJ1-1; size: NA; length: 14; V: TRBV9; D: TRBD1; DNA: TGTGCCAGCAGCGTAGGAGGGGGCACCACTGAAGCTTTCTTT; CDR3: CASSVGGGTTEAFF
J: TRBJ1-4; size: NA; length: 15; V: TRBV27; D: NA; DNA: TGTGCCAGCGCTCCTTCGGGCCCAGTGCTTGAAAAACTGTTTTTT; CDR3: CASAPSGPVLEKLFF
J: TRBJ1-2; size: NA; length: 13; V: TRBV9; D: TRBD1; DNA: TGTGCCAGCAGCCCAACAGGGGATTATGGCTACACCTTC; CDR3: CASSPTGDYGYTF
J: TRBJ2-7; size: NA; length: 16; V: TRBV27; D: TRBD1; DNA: TGTGCCAGCAGTTTTTCGGGGGCAGGGGGCTGGTACGAGCAGTACTTC; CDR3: CASSFSGAGGWYEQYF
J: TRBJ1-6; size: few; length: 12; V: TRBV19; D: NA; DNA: TGTGCCAGTAGTAATCGGGGTTCACCCCTCCACTTT; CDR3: CASSNRGSPLHF
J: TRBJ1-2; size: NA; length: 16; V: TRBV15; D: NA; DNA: TGTGCCACCAGCAGAGACGCGAGTGAAGGGCGGAGCGGCTACACCTTC; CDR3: CATSRDASEGRSGYTF
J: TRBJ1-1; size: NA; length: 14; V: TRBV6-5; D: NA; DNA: TGTGCCAGCAGTTACTCGATGGGGGGAACTGAAGCTTTCTTT; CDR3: CASSYSMGGTEAFF
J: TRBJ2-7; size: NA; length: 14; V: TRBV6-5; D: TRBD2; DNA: TGTGCCAGCAGTAAACTAGCGCCAACCTACGAGCAGTACTTC; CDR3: CASSKLAPTYEQYF
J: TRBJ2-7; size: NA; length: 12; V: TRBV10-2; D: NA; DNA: TGCGCCAGCAAGGTCGAAGGGGACGAGCAGTACTTC; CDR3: CASKVEGDEQYF
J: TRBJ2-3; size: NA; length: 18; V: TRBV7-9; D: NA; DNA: TGTGCCAGCAGCTCCAGGGGGCCTTTAGCGGGGGGCACAGATACGCAGTATTTT; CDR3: CASSSRGPLAGGTDTQYF
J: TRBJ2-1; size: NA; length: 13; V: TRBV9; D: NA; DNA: TGTGCCAGCGGGGGGAGCTCCTACAATGAGCAGTTCTTC; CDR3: CASGGSSYNEQFF
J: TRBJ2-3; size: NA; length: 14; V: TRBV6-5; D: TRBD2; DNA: TGTGCCAGCAGCAGCGGGGGGGCCACAGATACGCAGTATTTT; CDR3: CASSSGGATDTQYF
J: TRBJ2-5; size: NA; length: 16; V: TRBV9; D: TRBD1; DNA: TGTGCCAGCAGCGTAGAGGGTGGGACAGTCGAAGAGACCCAGTACTTC; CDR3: CASSVEGGTVEETQYF
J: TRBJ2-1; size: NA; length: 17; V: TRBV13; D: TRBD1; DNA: TGTGCCAGCAGCCCCTTGGGACAGGGGGTCAGCTACAATGAGCAGTTCTTC; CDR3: CASSPLGQGVSYNEQFF
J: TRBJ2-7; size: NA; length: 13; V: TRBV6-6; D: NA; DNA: TGTGCCAGCAGTTACTCTGATGGACACGAGCAGTACTTC; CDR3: CASSYSDGHEQYF
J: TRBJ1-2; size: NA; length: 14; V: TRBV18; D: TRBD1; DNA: TGTGCCAGCTCACCTTTGGACAGGGGAGATGGCTACACCTTC; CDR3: CASSPLDRGDGYTF
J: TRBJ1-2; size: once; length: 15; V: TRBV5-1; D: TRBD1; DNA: TGCGCCAGCAGCTCCCGGGGACAGTTAGTTGGTGGCTACACCTTC; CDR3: CASSSRGQLVGGYTF
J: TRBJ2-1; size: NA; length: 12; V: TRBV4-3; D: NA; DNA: TGCGCCAGCAGCCAAGAGACGGGACTGCAGTTCTTC; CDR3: CASSQETGLQFF
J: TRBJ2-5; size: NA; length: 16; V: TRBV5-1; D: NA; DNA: TGCGCCAGCAGCTTGGCCGAGGGCTACCACCAAGAGACCCAGTACTTC; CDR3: CASSLAEGYHQETQYF